The 32 T cell receptor beta chains presented below share a single source sample, sequenced in a study of post-analysis software for immune sequencing data (dated by TCRdb to about 2015). Antigens for these TCRs are unknown. What the study reported, not specific to this receptor: Patients showed significantly higher frequencies than controls for five TRBV segments, among them TRBV5-6, TRBV5-1 and TRBV20-1.

Library prep was done by PCR. For sequencing, an Illumina HiSeq 2500 was employed. To reduce PCR and sequencing biases, unique molecular identifiers were built into the TCR beta cDNA libraries. TCRdb ran its own pipeline on the public reads, namely fastp trimming at Q25 and MiXCR clone calling, and kept in-frame beta chains. Duplicate CDR3 protein sequences are folded into a single record with the most common DNA and genes. This sample holds roughly 540,000 distinct CDR3 sequences; approximately 31% were observed only once. 6% of the sample is taken by the ten largest. The sequenced material came from blood. These receptors all stem from a girl under 18 with multiple sclerosis.

CDR3: CAISTGQNEQFF. CDR3 bases: TGTGCCATCAGTACCGGTCAAAATGAGCAGTTCTTC. This chain uses TRBV10-3 with TRBJ2-1; D remains unclear. Germline V lookup: CDR1 ENHRY, CDR2 SYGVKD. V was shortened by 5 bases and J by 7 bases, with 9 bases between the two germline ends. The CDR3 has 12 residues.

The genes are TRBV3-1 and TRBJ2-1, with D hard to call. The CDR3 sequence is 14 residues long. Trimming shortened V by 2 bases and J by 3 bases, and 8 bases separated the two germline ends. CDR1 and CDR2 from the germline V gene are LGHDT and YNNKEL (reference sequence). The CDR3 protein is CASSQSGYYNEQFF. The CDR3 DNA follows: TGTGCCAGCAGCCAATCTGGGTACTACAATGAGCAGTTCTTC.

In this sample, this clonotype turned up a few times. V is TRBV4-1 and J is TRBJ1-1; D remains ambiguous. CDR3 length: 15 residues. Trimming stripped 4 bases from V and 4 bases from J, with 16 bases between. Germline V CDR1 and CDR2: MGHRA, YSYEKL. The CDR3 DNA is TGCGCCAGCAGCCCATCCTGGACGCTCGGCACTGAAGCTTTCTTT. Amino acid sequence: CASSPSWTLGTEAFF.

J is TRBJ2-7 and V is TRBV10-3; a weak D match, TRBD2 (6 bases). Germline V lookup: CDR1 ENHRY, CDR2 SYGVKD. With 6 bases removed from V and 1 base from J, the gap between germline ends came to 10 bases. CDR3 size: 13 residues. CDR3 nucleotides: TGTGCCATCAGCTTAGCGGCTTCCTACGAGCAGTACTTC. Encoded protein: CAISLAASYEQYF.

This chain joins TRBV6-2 or TRBV6-3 and TRBJ2-4; TRBD2 agrees at 14 bases. Germline CDR1 and CDR2: MNHEY and SVGEGT. Unmatched junction bases numbered 8, after V lost 6 bases and J lost 7 bases. This CDR3 region has 16 residues. CDR3: CASSKGLAGGRNIQYF. The CDR3 DNA reads as TGTGCCAGCAGCAAAGGACTAGCGGGGGGCCGGAACATTCAGTACTTC.

This clonotype showed up many times. An end of the junction differs from the germline gene, which may be a read error. The chain combines TRBV5-1 with TRBJ2-1; D uncertain. CDR3 length: 12 amino acids. CDR1 is SGHRS, CDR2 YFSETQ, per germline. The CDR3 loop reads CASSLGLNEQFF. CDR3 nucleotides: TGTGCCAGCAGCTTAGGTCTCAATGAGCAGTTCTTC.

This clonotype occurred a few times. The CDR3 DNA is TGTGCCAGCAGCCAAGGACTAGCGGGGCTCCAAGAGACCCAGTACTTC. Its translation: CASSQGLAGLQETQYF. This sequence joins TRBV3-1 and TRBJ2-5; 11 bases map to TRBD2. With V trimmed by 1 base and J by 1 base, 2 bases remained unmatched. CDR1 and CDR2 from the germline V gene are LGHDT and YNNKEL (reference sequence). This CDR3 spans 16 amino acids.

V gene TRBV5-1 combines with J gene TRBJ2-1, with D unresolved. V lost 0 bases to trimming and J lost 3 bases, with 7 bases between them. This CDR3 spans 14 amino acids. The germline V gene has CDR1 SGHRS and CDR2 YFSETQ. Here the CDR3 DNA reads TGCGCCAGCAGCTTGGATACGGTCTACAATGAGCAGTTCTTC. Its protein is CASSLDTVYNEQFF.

The V and J genes are TRBV12-3 or TRBV12-4 and TRBJ2-5, with 8 nucleotides matching TRBD1. After removal of 3 bases from V and 2 bases from J, the junction contained 11 bases not matched to a gene. The CDR3 runs to 17 residues. In DNA, the CDR3 is TGTGCCAGCAGTTTCGGTGGCAGGGGGCGCCGACAAGAGACCCAGTACTTC. Its protein is CASSFGGRGRRQETQYF.

The rearrangement links TRBV20-1 to TRBJ1-4; D is ambiguous. This CDR3 has 10 residues. The germline CDR1 and CDR2 sequences are DFQATT and SNEGSKA (reference sequence). The CDR3 region has the DNA TGCATCCCATGGGATTGTTGGCTGTTTTTT. Protein: CIPWDCWLFF.

This clonotype was seen a handful of times. This chain connects TRBV6-6 to TRBJ1-5, with 9 positions matching TRBD1. V lost 5 bases and J lost 4; bases outside the gene matches: 6. The CDR3 extends over 15 amino acids. Germline V gene lookup returns CDR1 MNHNY and CDR2 SVGAGI (reference sequence). The CDR3 sequence: CASSVQGARNQPQHF. For the CDR3, the DNA is TGTGCCAGCAGTGTACAGGGGGCGCGGAATCAGCCCCAGCATTTT.

The chain combines TRBV6-5 with TRBJ2-3; D is possibly TRBD1 (5 bases). V lost 4 bases and J lost 2, with 7 bases in between. CDR3 length: 13 amino acids. CDR1 and CDR2 from the germline V gene are MNHEY and SVGAGI. The CDR3 here is CASSSTVTDTQYF. CDR3 nucleotides: TGTGCCAGCAGTTCGACAGTCACAGATACGCAGTATTTT.

This clonotype was recorded a few times. This rearrangement joins TRBV6-5 to TRBJ1-2; D is uncertain. V was cut by 7 bases and J by 6 bases, with 9 bases left in between. The V gene's germline CDR1 is MNHEY and CDR2 SVGAGI. The CDR3 totals 11 residues. In DNA form, the CDR3 reads TGTGCCAGCATGACTGGCAATGGCTACACCTTC. This sequence encodes CASMTGNGYTF.

About this clonotype itself: A clone one base away is much larger, so this may be a read error. The V gene is TRBV5-5, the J gene TRBJ2-7, with TRBD1 as a possible D gene (5 bases). From germline, CDR1 is SGHKS and CDR2 YYEKEE (reference sequence). This CDR3 spans 14 amino acids. V lost 0 bases and J 7 bases, leaving 14 bases between the germline ends. CDR3: CASSLVPGQGEQYF. Here the CDR3 DNA reads TGTGCCAGCAGCTTGGTTCCAGGGCAGGGTGAGCAGTACTTC. Together with reference TRBV5-5 and TRBJ2-7, the CDR3 gives the full variable domain: DAGVTQSPTHLIKTRGQQVTLRCSPISGHKSVSWYQQVLGQGPQFIFQYYEKEERGRGNFPDRFSARQFPNYSSELNVNALLLGDSALYLCASSLVPGQGEQYFGPGTRLTVT.

The chain has TRBV5-1 and TRBJ2-3; D unresolved. Deletions cut 3 bases from V and 2 bases from J, with 13 bases between. CDR3 length: 15 residues. Germline CDR1 is SGHRS and CDR2 is YFSETQ. CDR3 in amino acids: CASSSLPTSTDTQYF. The CDR3 coding sequence is TGCGCCAGCAGCTCACTACCTACCTCCACAGATACGCAGTATTTT. The whole variable domain, remainder taken from reference TRBV5-1 and TRBJ2-3, is KAGVTQTPRYLIKTRGQQVTLSCSPISGHRSVSWYQQTPGQGLQFLFEYFSETQRNKGNFPGRFSGRQFSNSRSEMNVSTLELGDSALYLCASSSLPTSTDTQYFGPGTRLTVL.

This chain's CDR3 is CASSQQALPRRETQYF. As DNA, the CDR3 is TGCGCCAGCAGCCAACAGGCGCTACCCAGGCGAGAGACCCAGTACTTC. The chain links TRBV4-1 to TRBJ2-5; D uncertain. This CDR3 spans 16 amino acids. Trimming stripped 2 bases from V and 4 bases from J, with 17 bases between. Germline V gene data show CDR1 as MGHRA and CDR2 as YSYEKL.

This clonotype was observed a few times. The V gene is TRBV28, the J gene TRBJ2-7; D gene ambiguous. There are 13 residues in the CDR3. CDR1 is MDHEN, CDR2 SYDVKM, per germline. Trimming took 6 bases from V and 0 from J, leaving 9 bases between them. CDR3 region: CASSPAFSYEQYF. DNA of the CDR3: TGTGCCAGCAGCCCCGCATTCTCCTACGAGCAGTACTTC.

This clonotype was counted between two and nine times. The chain links TRBV11-2 to TRBJ2-7; D is possibly TRBD1 (5 bases). The CDR3 runs to 14 residues. V was cut by 5 bases and J by 1 base, with 12 bases left in between. Germline V gene lookup returns CDR1 SGHAT and CDR2 FQNNGV. The CDR3 DNA sequence: TGTGCCAGCAGCCGACAGCCCGAGTCCTACGAGCAGTACTTC. Protein: CASSRQPESYEQYF.

There are a few counts of this clonotype. V usage is TRBV9 and J usage is TRBJ1-1; D ambiguous. Deletions cut 4 bases from V and 4 bases from J, with 11 bases between. Looked up from germline, CDR1 is SGDLS and CDR2 is YYNGEE. The CDR3 totals 13 residues. CDR3 in amino acids: CASSQTMGTEAFF. The CDR3, as DNA: TGTGCCAGCAGCCAGACGATGGGCACTGAAGCTTTCTTT.

The V and J genes are TRBV4-2 and TRBJ2-7, with D possibly being TRBD2 (7 bases). Trimming shortened V by 0 bases and J by 4 bases, and 13 bases separated the two germline ends. This CDR3 is built from 15 residues. CDR1 LGHNA and CDR2 YNFKEQ come from the germline V gene. The CDR3 DNA sequence: TGTGCCAGCAGCCAAGAAGGGAGGGGGGCTTACGAGCAGTACTTC. This gives the protein CASSQEGRGAYEQYF.

The chain has TRBV7-6 and TRBJ2-3; 9 bases align to TRBD2. The CDR3 is made up of 16 amino acids. The ends lost 0 bases at V and 2 bases at J; junction bases unmatched: 3. CDR1 is SGHVS, CDR2 FNYEAQ, per germline. CDR3 region: CASSLAAGGNTDTQYF. CDR3 DNA: TGTGCCAGCAGCTTAGCTGCGGGAGGGAACACAGATACGCAGTATTTT.

This rearrangement joins TRBV7-2 to TRBJ2-6, with 8 bases that match TRBD1. CDR1 is SGHTA, CDR2 FQGNSA, per germline. The J segment lost 2 bases and the V segment lost 5 bases, leaving 8 bases of the junction unmatched. CDR3 length: 17 residues. In DNA form, the CDR3 reads TGTGCCAGCAGCCTCCACGCGACAGGGGCTGGGGCCAACGTCCTGACTTTC. Translation: CASSLHATGAGANVLTF.

The rearrangement links TRBV10-3 to TRBJ2-5, with TRBD1 identical over 10 bases. V lost 4 bases, J lost 5 bases, and 16 bases stayed unmatched. Germline CDR1 ENHRY, CDR2 SYGVKD. This CDR3 has 18 residues. The chain's CDR3 is CAISGSTRGQGKGETQYF. The DNA of the CDR3 is TGTGCCATCAGTGGCTCTACGCGGGGACAGGGGAAGGGGGAGACCCAGTACTTC.

CDR3 DNA: TGTGCCAGCTCACTCGGACGCGGACAGGGTCAGCCCCAGCATTTT. Its protein product is CASSLGRGQGQPQHF. J is TRBJ1-5 and V is TRBV18; 8 bases are a match to TRBD1. The germline CDR1 and CDR2 sequences are KGHSH and LQKENI. J was trimmed by 6 bases and V by 4 bases; bases with no gene match: 8. This CDR3 comprises 15 residues.

This clonotype showed up just a few times. This sequence joins TRBV28 and TRBJ2-7; D call uncertain. Trimming shortened V by 1 base and J by 5 bases, and 9 bases separated the two germline ends. Germline V gives CDR1 MDHEN, CDR2 SYDVKM. The length of the CDR3 is 13 residues. The CDR3 spells CASSLSRAHEQYF. The CDR3 DNA is TGTGCCAGCAGTTTATCACGGGCCCACGAGCAGTACTTC.

As concerns this clonotype: An end of the junction differs from the germline gene, which may be a read error. The gene calls are TRBV13 and TRBJ2-5, with TRBD1 as a possible D gene (6 bases). CDR3 length: 14 amino acids. CDR1 and CDR2 (germline): PRHDT, FYEKMQ (reference sequence). CDR3 in DNA: TGTGCCAGCAGCCCCGATGGGGGCGTGGAGACCCAGGACTTC. It codes for CASSPDGGVETQDF.

This clonotype was counted between two and nine times. The J gene is TRBJ2-2, the V gene TRBV25-1; 8 bases are shared with TRBD1. CDR1 is MGHDK, CDR2 SYGVNS, per germline. This CDR3 is built from 16 residues. Trimming took 6 bases from V and 0 from J; bases not matched to a gene: 6. The CDR3 sequence: CASSLWTGPNTGELFF. CDR3 coding DNA: TGTGCCAGCAGCTTGTGGACAGGGCCGAACACCGGGGAGCTGTTTTTT.

The V and J genes are TRBV15 and TRBJ2-1; 10 bases line up with TRBD1. CDR1 LNHNV and CDR2 YYDKDF come from the germline V gene (reference sequence). J was trimmed by 3 bases and V by 3 bases; bases with no gene match: 2. This CDR3 contains 15 residues. For the CDR3, the DNA is TGTGCCACCAGCAGGGACAGGGGGAACTACAATGAGCAGTTCTTC. This encodes CATSRDRGNYNEQFF.

This rearrangement joins TRBV5-1 to TRBJ2-4; D may be TRBD1 (6 bases). The CDR3 extends over 14 amino acids. The germline CDR1 and CDR2 sequences are SGHRS and YFSETQ. Trimming pared 4 bases from V and 2 bases from J, leaving 10 bases between. The CDR3 loop is CASSPDSSKNIQYF. For the CDR3, the DNA is TGCGCCAGCAGCCCGGACAGTTCCAAAAACATTCAGTACTTC.

V is TRBV29-1 and J is TRBJ1-4, with TRBD1 matching over 7 bases. The CDR3 has 13 amino acids. Germline V gene sequence: CDR1 SQVTM, CDR2 ANQGSEA. With V trimmed by 5 bases and J by 10 bases, 10 bases remained unmatched. The CDR3 loop reads CSVPGTAGVKLFF. In DNA, the CDR3 is TGCAGCGTTCCCGGGACAGCCGGCGTAAAACTGTTTTTT.

Only a few counts were recorded for this clonotype. The CDR3 DNA follows: TGCGCCAGCAGGGGACAGGGGAGCTCCTACAATGAGCAGTTCTTC. This codes for CASRGQGSSYNEQFF. The chain uses TRBV5-1 and TRBJ2-1, with 10 bases lining up with TRBD1. In germline, CDR1 is SGHRS, CDR2 YFSETQ. J was trimmed by 0 bases and V by 5 bases; bases with no gene match: 2. This CDR3 has 15 residues.

This clonotype came up a few times. The chain links TRBV20-1 to TRBJ2-3, with 9 bases matching TRBD2. Germline V gives CDR1 DFQATT, CDR2 SNEGSKA (reference sequence). Trimming removed 6 bases from V and 5 bases from J; junction bases left unmatched: 15. This CDR3 is built from 16 residues. CDR3 sequence: CSAEDLAGSGGDTQYF. The CDR3 DNA reads as TGCAGTGCAGAGGACCTAGCGGGGAGTGGAGGAGATACGCAGTATTTT.